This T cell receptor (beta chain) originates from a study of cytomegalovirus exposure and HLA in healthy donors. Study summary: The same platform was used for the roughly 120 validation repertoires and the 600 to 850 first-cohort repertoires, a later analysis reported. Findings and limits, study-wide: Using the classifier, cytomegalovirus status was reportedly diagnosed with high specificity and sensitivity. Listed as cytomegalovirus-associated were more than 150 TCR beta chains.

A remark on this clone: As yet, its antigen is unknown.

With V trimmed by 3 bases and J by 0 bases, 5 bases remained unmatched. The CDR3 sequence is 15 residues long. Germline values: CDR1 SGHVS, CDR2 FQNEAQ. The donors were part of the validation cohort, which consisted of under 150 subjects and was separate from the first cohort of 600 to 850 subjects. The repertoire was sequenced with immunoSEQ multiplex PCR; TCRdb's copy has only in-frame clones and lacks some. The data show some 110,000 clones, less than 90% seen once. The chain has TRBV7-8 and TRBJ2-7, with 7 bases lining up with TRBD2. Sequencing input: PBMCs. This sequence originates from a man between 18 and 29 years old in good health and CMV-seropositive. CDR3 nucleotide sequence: TGTGCCAGCAGCTTTAGCGGGTCCGTCTCCTACGAGCAGTACTTC. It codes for CASSFSGSVSYEQYF.